This T cell receptor beta chain was profiled in a study of T cells in Graves' hyperthyroidism and ophthalmopathy. Broader study findings: In the blood, most expanded thyroid clonotypes above 0.001 appeared as well.

The CDR3 has 14 amino acids. The germline CDR1 and CDR2 sequences are MNHNS and SASEGT. Clinical symptoms, serum thyroxine and TRAb, thyroid ultrasound and orbital computed tomography were used for the diagnoses. The investigators amplified TCR beta CDR3 regions from RNA transcripts. TCR CDR3 regions were first amplified by RT-PCR with HTBI primers. MiXCR, run by TCRdb on the multiplex PCR reads, gives a single entry per CDR3 protein. The sample yields around 520,000 distinct CDR3 sequences, approximately 25% seen once. In the case of this clonotype: Antigen: not known. One junction end disagrees with the germline gene, perhaps due to a read error.

This chain links TRBV6-1 with TRBJ1-2; D is perhaps TRBD1 (6 bases). The sample taken for sequencing was blood. This TCR was recovered from a woman aged 25 to 45 with Graves' ophthalmopathy. The CDR3 DNA is TGTGCCAGCAGTGACCACGGAAGGGGGAATGGCCACACCTTC. It translates to CASSDHGRGNGHTF.